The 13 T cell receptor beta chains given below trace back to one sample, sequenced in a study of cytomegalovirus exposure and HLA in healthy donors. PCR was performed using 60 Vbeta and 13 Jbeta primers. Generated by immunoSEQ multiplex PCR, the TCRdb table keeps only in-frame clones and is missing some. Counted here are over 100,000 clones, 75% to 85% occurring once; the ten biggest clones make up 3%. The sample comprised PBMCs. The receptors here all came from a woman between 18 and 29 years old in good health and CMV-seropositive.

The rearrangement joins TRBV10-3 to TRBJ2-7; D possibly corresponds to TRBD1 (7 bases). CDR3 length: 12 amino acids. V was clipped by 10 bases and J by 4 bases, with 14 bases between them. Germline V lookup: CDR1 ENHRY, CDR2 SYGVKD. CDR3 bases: TGTGCCAGTGCGGGACAGATTTACGAGCAGTACTTC. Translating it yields CASAGQIYEQYF.

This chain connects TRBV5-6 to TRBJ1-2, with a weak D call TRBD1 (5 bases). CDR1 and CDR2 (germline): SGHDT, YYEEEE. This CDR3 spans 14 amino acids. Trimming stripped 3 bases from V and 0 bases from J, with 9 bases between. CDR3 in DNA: TGTGCCAGCAGCTCTGGGGCGTCTAACTATGGCTACACCTTC. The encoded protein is CASSSGASNYGYTF.

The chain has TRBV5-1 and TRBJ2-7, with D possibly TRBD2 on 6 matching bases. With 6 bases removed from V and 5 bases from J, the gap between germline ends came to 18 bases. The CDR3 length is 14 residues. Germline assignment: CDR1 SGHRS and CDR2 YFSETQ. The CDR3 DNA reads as TGCGCCAGCAAATTTGATAGCGGAGGAAACGAGCAGTACTTC. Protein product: CASKFDSGGNEQYF.

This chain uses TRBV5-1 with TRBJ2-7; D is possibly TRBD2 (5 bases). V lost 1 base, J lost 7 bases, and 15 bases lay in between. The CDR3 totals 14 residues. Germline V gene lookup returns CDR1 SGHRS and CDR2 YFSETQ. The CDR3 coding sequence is TGCGCCAGCAGCTTGTACGTGGGAGTAAGGGAGCAGTACTTC. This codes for CASSLYVGVREQYF.

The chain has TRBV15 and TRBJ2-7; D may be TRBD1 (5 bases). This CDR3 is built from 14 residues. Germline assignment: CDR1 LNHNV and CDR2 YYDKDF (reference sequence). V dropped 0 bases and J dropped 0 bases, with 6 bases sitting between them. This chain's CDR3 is CATSRDRVSYEQYF. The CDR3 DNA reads TGTGCCACCAGCAGAGACAGGGTCTCCTACGAGCAGTACTTC.

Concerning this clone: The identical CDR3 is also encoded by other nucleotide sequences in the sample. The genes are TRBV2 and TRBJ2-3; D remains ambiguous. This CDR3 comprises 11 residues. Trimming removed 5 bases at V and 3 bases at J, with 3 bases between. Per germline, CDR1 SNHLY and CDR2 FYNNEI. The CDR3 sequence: CASSYTDTQYF. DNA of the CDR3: TGTGCCAGCAGTTATACAGATACGCAGTATTTT.

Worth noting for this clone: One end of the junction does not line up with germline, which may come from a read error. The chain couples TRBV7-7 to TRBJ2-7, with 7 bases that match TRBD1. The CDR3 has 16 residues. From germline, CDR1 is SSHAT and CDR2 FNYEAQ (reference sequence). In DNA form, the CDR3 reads TGTGCTAGCAGCCCGGGACAGCAGCTCGGCGCCTACGAGCAGTACTTC. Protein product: CASSPGQQLGAYEQYF.

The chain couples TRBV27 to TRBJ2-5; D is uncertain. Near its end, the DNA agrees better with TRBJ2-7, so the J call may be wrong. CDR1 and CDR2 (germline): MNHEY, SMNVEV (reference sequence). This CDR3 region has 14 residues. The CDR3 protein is CASSLKSNSYEQYF. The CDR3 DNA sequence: TGTGCCAGCAGTTTAAAATCCAACTCCTACGAGCAGTACTTC.

The CDR3 here is CASRLTGTFQFF. The CDR3 bases are TGTGCCAGCAGGTTAACCGGGACATTCCAGTTCTTC. This chain connects TRBV28 to TRBJ2-1, with a tentative D call TRBD1 (6 bases). V lost 6 bases and J 13 bases, leaving 16 bases between the germline ends. The CDR3 sequence is 12 residues long. The germline V gene encodes CDR1 MDHEN and CDR2 SYDVKM.

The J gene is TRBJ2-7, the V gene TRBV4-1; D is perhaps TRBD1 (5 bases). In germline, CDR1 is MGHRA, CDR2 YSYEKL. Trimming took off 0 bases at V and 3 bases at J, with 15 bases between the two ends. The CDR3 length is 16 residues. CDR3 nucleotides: TGCGCCAGCAGCCAAGAATCTCCAGGGAACCACTACGAGCAGTACTTC. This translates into CASSQESPGNHYEQYF.

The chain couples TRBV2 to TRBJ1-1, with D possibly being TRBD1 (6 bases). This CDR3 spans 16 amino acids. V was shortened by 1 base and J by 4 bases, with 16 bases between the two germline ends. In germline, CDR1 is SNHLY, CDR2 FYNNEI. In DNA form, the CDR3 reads TGTGCCAGCAGTGAAGGACGTCCCAGGGGACGCACTGAAGCTTTCTTT. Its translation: CASSEGRPRGRTEAFF.

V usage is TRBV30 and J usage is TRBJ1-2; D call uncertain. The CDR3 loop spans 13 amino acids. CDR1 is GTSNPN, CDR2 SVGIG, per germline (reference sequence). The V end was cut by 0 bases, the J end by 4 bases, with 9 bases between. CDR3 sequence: CAWSVSGFYGYTF. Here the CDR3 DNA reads TGTGCCTGGAGTGTGTCAGGATTCTATGGCTACACCTTC.

This CDR3 reads CASSPRAGTGYTF. Here the CDR3 DNA reads TGTGCCAGCAGCCCTCGCGCGGGGACTGGCTACACCTTC. The gene calls are TRBV2 and TRBJ1-2; the D gene is possibly TRBD1 (5 bases). This CDR3 has 13 amino acids. Trimming left V 6 bases short and J 7 bases short, with 15 bases between. Per the germline V gene, CDR1 is SNHLY and CDR2 is FYNNEI.